A selection of T cell receptor beta chains follows, all from one sample in a study of T cell changes during pregnancy in multiple sclerosis. Some clones are missing from TCRdb's copy, which holds only in-frame ones; the method was immunoSEQ multiplex PCR. In the table there are 50,000 to 70,000 clones, roughly nine tenths of which are singletons. The sequencing here drew on peripheral blood, taken after pregnancy. Receptors originate from a female donor in good health, enrolled as a control in a pregnancy study. CDR3s include the opening cysteine and the closing phenylalanine or tryptophan. The D gene is left open where the match is weak. The size entry is marked missing in some rows and otherwise reads once, few, many or a size class.

TRBJ1-2,TRBV2,once,.,.,CASSSSTQPTEGYTF
TRBJ1-5,TRBV27,.,TRBD1,TGTGCCAGCAGTCTGGGACAGTTAAATCAGCCCCAGCATTTT,CASSLGQLNQPQHF
TRBJ2-3,TRBV7-2,.,TRBD2,TGTGCCAGCAGCTTAGTTGCGGGAGGCACAGATACGCAGTATTTT,CASSLVAGGTDTQYF
TRBJ2-5,TRBV5-1,few,TRBD2,TGCGCCAGCAGCCGAGATGGGGTAGCGGGGGGCCAAGAGACCCAGTACTTC,CASSRDGVAGGQETQYF
TRBJ1-1,TRBV30,.,TRBD1,TGTGCCTGGAGTAATGGACAGGGAATCACTGAAGCTTTCTTT,CAWSNGQGITEAFF
TRBJ1-6,TRBV5-1,.,TRBD1,TGCGCCAGCAGGTTGGACAGGGAGTCTTCACCCCTCCACTTT,CASRLDRESSPLHF
TRBJ2-1,TRBV13,.,.,TGTGCCAGCAGGATAGAGCGCTTCCGAGACAGAACAACCTACAATGAGCAGTTCTTC,CASRIERFRDRTTYNEQFF
TRBJ2-2,TRBV5-1,.,TRBD1,TGCGCCAGCAGCTTAGGACAGGGCTATTCCGGGGAGCTGTTTTTT,CASSLGQGYSGELFF
TRBJ1-6,TRBV4-1,.,TRBD1,TGCGCCAGCAGAGAAACAGGGGTTACTTCACCCCTCCACTTT,CASRETGVTSPLHF
TRBJ1-2,TRBV4-3,.,TRBD1,TGCGCCAGCAGCCAAGTCGGAAGGACAGGGGGTAACTATGGCTACACCTTC,CASSQVGRTGGNYGYTF
TRBJ1-6,TRBV5-6,.,TRBD1,TGTGCCAGCAGCCAAATTAATGACAGGGAGGATTCACCCCTCCACTTT,CASSQINDREDSPLHF
TRBJ2-5,TRBV7-9,.,TRBD2,TGTGCCAGCAGCTCCAATCCGGGACTAGCGGGGGCAGAGACCCAGTACTTC,CASSSNPGLAGAETQYF
TRBJ2-2,TRBV7-3,.,TRBD2,TGTGCCAGCAGCTCGACTAGCGGGGTCACCGGGGAGCTGTTTTTT,CASSSTSGVTGELFF
TRBJ2-7,TRBV7-2,.,TRBD1,TGTGCCAGCAGCCTTAGAGGGGACAGCTACGAGCAGTACTTC,CASSLRGDSYEQYF
TRBJ1-4,TRBV2,.,.,TGTGCCAGCAGTGAAGTGACTCAAAATGAAAAACTGTTTTTT,CASSEVTQNEKLFF
TRBJ2-7,TRBV6-5,.,.,TGTGCCAGCAGTTATGGAGGCCCGTACGAGCAGTACTTC,CASSYGGPYEQYF
TRBJ1-5,TRBV7-6,once,.,TGTGCCAGCAGCCTAGGGGGAGACTCGCCCCAGCATTTT,CASSLGGDSPQHF
TRBJ1-2,TRBV6-6,.,.,TGTGCCAGCAGTTACGAGGGGGGGGCCTCTGGCTACACCTTC,CASSYEGGASGYTF
TRBJ2-1,TRBV7-8,.,TRBD2,TGTGCCAGCAGCTTAGTGTGGCTAGCGGGGAACAATGAGCAGTTCTTC,CASSLVWLAGNNEQFF
TRBJ2-4,TRBV6-5,.,TRBD1,TGTGCCAGCAGTTACACAGGGGGCAAAACCAAAAACATTCAGTACTTC,CASSYTGGKTKNIQYF
TRBJ2-1,TRBV5-1,once,TRBD2,TGCGCCAGCAGCGGGGGACTAGCGGGAAATGAGCAGTTCTTC,CASSGGLAGNEQFF
TRBJ1-2,TRBV7-2,.,.,TGTGCCAGCAGTATCCAGGGATTCGATGGCTACACCTTC,CASSIQGFDGYTF
TRBJ2-1,TRBV19,.,TRBD1,TGTGCCAGTAGCAGGGACAGGGAAAGTGAGCAGTTCTTC,CASSRDRESEQFF
TRBJ1-6,TRBV19,.,TRBD1,TGTGCCAGTAGTATCCCCCCCGGGACAGGGGATAATTCACCCCTCCACTTT,CASSIPPGTGDNSPLHF
TRBJ2-7,TRBV7-9,few,TRBD1,TGTGCCAGCACCCTTTCCGGACAGGGATACGAGCAGTACTTC,CASTLSGQGYEQYF
TRBJ1-1,TRBV4-3,.,.,TGCGCCAGCAGCCACCCCAAGGAAGCAGGGTACGGAACTGAAGCTTTCTTT,CASSHPKEAGYGTEAFF
TRBJ2-7,TRBV27,.,TRBD2,TGTGCCAGCAGTTTATCCAGCGGGGGTTACGAGCAGTACTTC,CASSLSSGGYEQYF
TRBJ1-3,TRBV5-1,.,.,TGCGCCAGCAGCCCGGGCTCTGGAAACACCATATATTTT,CASSPGSGNTIYF
TRBJ2-7,TRBV2,.,.,TGTGCCAGCAGTAGGGACTCCTCCTACGAGCAGTACTTC,CASSRDSSYEQYF
TRBJ2-7,TRBV7-2,.,.,TGTGCCAGCAGCCAGGACTGGTCCTACGAGCAGTACTTC,CASSQDWSYEQYF
TRBJ2-7,TRBV4-2,.,TRBD2,TGTGCCAGCAGCCAAGGGTCTAGCGGTTCTTACGAGCAGTACTTC,CASSQGSSGSYEQYF
TRBJ1-1,TRBV15,.,TRBD1,TGTGCCAGCAGGGGACAGATGAACACTGAAGCTTTCTTT,CASRGQMNTEAFF
TRBJ1-5,TRBV6-6,once,TRBD1,TGTGCCAGCAGACCCGGGACAGAGCCATACAATCAGCCCCAGCATTTT,CASRPGTEPYNQPQHF
TRBJ2-7,TRBV4-2,.,.,TGTGCCAGCAGCCAAGAGAGGGATCCCTCCTACGAGCAGTACTTC,CASSQERDPSYEQYF
TRBJ2-5,TRBV15,once,TRBD2,TGTGCCACCAGCAGAGTGTGGGGTAGCGGGGACGAGACCCAGTACTTC,CATSRVWGSGDETQYF
TRBJ1-5,TRBV30,.,TRBD1,TGTGCCTGGAGCCGCAGACAGGGGAGCGGTCAGCCCCAGCATTTT,CAWSRRQGSGQPQHF
TRBJ1-3,TRBV18,.,TRBD1,TGTGCCAGCTCACCACCCCAGGCGACAGGGGCAGGAAACACCATATATTTT,CASSPPQATGAGNTIYF
TRBJ1-6,TRBV7-9,few,.,TGTGCCAGCAGACCTTACACAGGGATAGGGAATTCACCCCTCCACTTT,CASRPYTGIGNSPLHF
TRBJ2-2,TRBV6-1,.,TRBD1,TGTGCCAGCACCTTGGACAGGGGTGGGACCGGGGAGCTGTTTTTT,CASTLDRGGTGELFF
TRBJ2-5,TRBV10-3,.,TRBD1,TGTGCCATCAGAAGTGACAGGGAAGAGACCCAGTACTTC,CAIRSDREETQYF
TRBJ2-3,TRBV7-9,.,TRBD2,TGTGCCAGCAGCTCTAGCGGGGGAGCAGATACGCAGTATTTT,CASSSSGGADTQYF
TRBJ1-5,TRBV14,.,.,TGTGCCAGCAGCCAAGAATGGGCCAGCAATCAGCCCCAGCATTTT,CASSQEWASNQPQHF
TRBJ1-2,TRBV5-6,.,.,TGTGCCAGCAGCCCGGGTGGTGGGAACTATGGCTACACCTTC,CASSPGGGNYGYTF
TRBJ2-1,TRBV7-9,.,.,TGTGCCAGCACGCAGGACAATGAGCAGTTCTTC,CASTQDNEQFF
TRBJ1-2,TRBV13,.,TRBD1,TGTGCCAGCAGCCTGCGAGACAGGGTAGTCTCTGGCTACACCTTC,CASSLRDRVVSGYTF
TRBJ1-6,TRBV9,.,.,TGTGCCAGCAGCTCCCGGGGTAATTCACCCCTCCACTTT,CASSSRGNSPLHF
TRBJ2-2,TRBV28,.,TRBD1,TGTGCCAGTGACAGGGGGCGCGACACCGGGGAGCTGTTTTTT,CASDRGRDTGELFF
TRBJ2-7,TRBV11-2,.,TRBD1,TGTGCCAGCAGCTTGGGGACAGGGGGTGAAAGACAGTACTTC,CASSLGTGGERQYF
TRBJ1-5,TRBV6-1,.,.,TGTGCCAGCAGTCCCAGAGGTAGCAATCAGCCCCAGCATTTT,CASSPRGSNQPQHF
TRBJ1-2,TRBV4-3,.,TRBD1,TGCGCCAGCAGCCAGGGAATGGGGGGACAGGGGAACTATGGCTACACCTTC,CASSQGMGGQGNYGYTF